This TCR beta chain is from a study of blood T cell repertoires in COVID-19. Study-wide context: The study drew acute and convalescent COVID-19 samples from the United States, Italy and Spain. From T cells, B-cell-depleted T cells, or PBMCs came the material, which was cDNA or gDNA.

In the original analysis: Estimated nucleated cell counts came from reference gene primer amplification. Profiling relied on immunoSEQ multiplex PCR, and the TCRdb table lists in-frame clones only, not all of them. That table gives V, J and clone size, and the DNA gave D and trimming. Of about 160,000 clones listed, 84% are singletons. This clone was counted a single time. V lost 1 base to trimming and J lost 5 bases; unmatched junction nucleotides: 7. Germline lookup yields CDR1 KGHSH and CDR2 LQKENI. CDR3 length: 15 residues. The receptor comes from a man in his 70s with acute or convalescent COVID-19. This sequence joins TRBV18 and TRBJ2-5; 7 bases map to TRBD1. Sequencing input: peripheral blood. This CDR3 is CASSPLGQEGETQYF. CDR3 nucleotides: TGTGCCAGCTCACCACTCGGACAGGAAGGGGAGACCCAGTACTTC.